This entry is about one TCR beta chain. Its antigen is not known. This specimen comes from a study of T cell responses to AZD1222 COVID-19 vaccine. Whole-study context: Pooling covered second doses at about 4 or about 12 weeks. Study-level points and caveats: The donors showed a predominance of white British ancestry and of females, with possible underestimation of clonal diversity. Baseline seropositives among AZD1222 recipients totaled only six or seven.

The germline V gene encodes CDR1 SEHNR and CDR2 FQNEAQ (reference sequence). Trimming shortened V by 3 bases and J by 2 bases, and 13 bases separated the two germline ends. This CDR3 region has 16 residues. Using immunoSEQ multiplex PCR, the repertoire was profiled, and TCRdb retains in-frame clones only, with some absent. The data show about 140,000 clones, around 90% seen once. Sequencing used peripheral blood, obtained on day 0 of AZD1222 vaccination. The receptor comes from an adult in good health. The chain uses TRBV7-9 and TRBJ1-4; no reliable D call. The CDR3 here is CASSLRGAATNEKLFF. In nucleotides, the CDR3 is TGTGCCAGCAGCTTGCGGGGTGCTGCCACTAATGAAAAACTGTTTTTT.